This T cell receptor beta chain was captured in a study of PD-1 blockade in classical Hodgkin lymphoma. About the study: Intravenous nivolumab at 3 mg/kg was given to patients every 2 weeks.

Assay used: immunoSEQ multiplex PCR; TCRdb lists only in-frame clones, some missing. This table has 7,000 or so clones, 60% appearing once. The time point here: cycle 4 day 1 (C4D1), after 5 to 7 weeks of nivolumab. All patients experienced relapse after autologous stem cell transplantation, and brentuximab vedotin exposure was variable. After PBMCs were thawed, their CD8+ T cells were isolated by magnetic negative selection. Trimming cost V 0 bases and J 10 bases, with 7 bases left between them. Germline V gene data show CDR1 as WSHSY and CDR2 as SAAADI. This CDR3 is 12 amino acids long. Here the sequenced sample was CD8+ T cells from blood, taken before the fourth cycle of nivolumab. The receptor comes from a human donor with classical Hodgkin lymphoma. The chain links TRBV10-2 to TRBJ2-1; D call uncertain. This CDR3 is CASSESRWEQFF. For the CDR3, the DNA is TGCGCCAGCAGTGAGTCCCGGTGGGAGCAGTTCTTC.